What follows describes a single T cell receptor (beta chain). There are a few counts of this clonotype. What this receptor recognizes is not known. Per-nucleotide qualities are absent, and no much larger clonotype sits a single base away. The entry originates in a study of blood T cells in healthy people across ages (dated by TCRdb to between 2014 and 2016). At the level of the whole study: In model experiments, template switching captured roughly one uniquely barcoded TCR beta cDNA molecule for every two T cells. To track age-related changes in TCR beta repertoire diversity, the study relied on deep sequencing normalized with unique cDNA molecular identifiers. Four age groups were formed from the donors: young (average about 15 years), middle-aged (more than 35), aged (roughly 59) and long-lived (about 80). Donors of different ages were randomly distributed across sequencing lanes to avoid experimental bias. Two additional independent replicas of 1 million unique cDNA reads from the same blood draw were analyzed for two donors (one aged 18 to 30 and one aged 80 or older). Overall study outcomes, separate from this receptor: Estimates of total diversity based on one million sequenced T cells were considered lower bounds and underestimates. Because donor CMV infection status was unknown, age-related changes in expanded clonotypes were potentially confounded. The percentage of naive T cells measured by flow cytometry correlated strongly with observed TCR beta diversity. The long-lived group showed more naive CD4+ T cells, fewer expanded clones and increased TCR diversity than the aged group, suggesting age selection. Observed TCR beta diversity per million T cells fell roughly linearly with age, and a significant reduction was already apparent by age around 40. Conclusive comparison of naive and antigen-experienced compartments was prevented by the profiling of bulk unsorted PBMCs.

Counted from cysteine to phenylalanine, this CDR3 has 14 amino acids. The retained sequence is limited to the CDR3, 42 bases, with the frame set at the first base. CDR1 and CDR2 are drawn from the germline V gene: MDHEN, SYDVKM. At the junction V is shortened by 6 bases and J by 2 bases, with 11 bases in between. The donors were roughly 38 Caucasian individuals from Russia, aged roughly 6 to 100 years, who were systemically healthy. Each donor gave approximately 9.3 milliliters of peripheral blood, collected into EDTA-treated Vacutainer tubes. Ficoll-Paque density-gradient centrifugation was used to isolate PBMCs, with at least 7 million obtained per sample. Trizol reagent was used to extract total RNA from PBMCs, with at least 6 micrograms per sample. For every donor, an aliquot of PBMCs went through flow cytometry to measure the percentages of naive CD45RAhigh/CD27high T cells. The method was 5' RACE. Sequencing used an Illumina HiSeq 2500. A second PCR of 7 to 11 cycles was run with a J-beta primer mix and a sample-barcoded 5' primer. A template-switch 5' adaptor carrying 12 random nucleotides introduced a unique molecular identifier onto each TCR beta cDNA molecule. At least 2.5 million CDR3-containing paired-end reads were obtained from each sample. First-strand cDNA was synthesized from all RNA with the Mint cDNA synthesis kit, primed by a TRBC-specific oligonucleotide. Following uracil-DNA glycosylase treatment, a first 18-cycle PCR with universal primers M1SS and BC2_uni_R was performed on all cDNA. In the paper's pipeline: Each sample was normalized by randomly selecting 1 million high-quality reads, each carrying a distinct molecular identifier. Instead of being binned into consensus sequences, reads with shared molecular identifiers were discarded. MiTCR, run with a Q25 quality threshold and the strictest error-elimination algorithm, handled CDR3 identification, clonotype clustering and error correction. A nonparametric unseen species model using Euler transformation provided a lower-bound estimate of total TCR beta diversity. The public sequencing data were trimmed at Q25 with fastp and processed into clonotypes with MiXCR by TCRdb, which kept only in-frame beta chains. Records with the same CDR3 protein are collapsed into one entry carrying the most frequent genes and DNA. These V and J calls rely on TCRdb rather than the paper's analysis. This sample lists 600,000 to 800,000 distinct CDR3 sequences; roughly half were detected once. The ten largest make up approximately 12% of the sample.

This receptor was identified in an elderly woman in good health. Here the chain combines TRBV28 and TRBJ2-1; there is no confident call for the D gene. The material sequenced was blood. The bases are TGTGCCAGCAGCCCACCCGGGCCCTACAATGAGCAGTTCTTC. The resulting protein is CASSPPGPYNEQFF. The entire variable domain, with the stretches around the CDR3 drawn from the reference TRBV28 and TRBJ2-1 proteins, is DVKVTQSSRYLVKRTGEKVFLECVQDMDHENMFWYRQDPGLGLRLIYFSYDVKMKEKGDIPEGYSVSREKKERFSLILESASTNQTSMYLCASSPPGPYNEQFFGPGTRLTVL.